These T cell receptor beta chains were read from a single sample in a study of T cells after yellow fever vaccination. TCRdb called the 5' RACE reads again in MiXCR, with one record for every CDR3 protein. The table includes 200,000 to 250,000 distinct CDR3 sequences, under 3.5% detected once. The material was CD4+ T cells sorted from PBMCs, obtained 10 days after the yellow fever booster vaccination. The receptors come from a young man who received the YFV17D yellow fever vaccine. Both conserved end residues are part of each CDR3. Only some rows state a clone size, as once, few, many or a class for expanded clones.

clone_size v_call cdr3_aa
many TRBV5-4 CASSLGSAGELFF
few TRBV3-1 CASSPRRYCRAYEQYF
few TRBV6-5 CASSYSHQFGNEQFF
few TRBV29-1 CSVERPDSTDTQYF
NA TRBV4-1 CASSQDWGSGNTIYF
many TRBV7-9 CASSPPAQGNTEAFF
few TRBV5-1 CASSLRGALAQETQYF
many TRBV4-2 CASSQDTRTGDSPLHF
few TRBV7-9 CASSETRRTGELFF
NA TRBV6-1 CASSESQGNEKLFF
few TRBV10-3 CASGLIQETQYF